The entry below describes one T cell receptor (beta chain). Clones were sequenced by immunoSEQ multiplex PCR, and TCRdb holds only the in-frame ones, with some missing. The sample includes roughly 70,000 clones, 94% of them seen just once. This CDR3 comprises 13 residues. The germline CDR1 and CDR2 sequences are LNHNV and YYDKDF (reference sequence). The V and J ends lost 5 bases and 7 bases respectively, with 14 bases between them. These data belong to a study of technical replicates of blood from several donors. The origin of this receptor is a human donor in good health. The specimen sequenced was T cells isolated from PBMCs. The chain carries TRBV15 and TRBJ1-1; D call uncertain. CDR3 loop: CATSGFGEGEAFF. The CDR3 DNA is TGTGCCACCAGCGGTTTCGGAGAGGGTGAAGCTTTCTTT.